The rows below give T cell receptor beta chains drawn from one sample of a study of CD8 T cells in Susac syndrome. TCRdb reprocessed the immunoSEQ multiplex PCR reads with MiXCR, giving one entry per CDR3 protein. The sample holds about 240,000 distinct CDR3 sequences, almost 97% seen once. Sequencing input: CD4+ T cells from PBMCs. The receptors stem from a human donor with Susac syndrome. The CDR3 runs from the conserved cysteine through the conserved F or W. The D gene is left open where the match is weak. Size tells how often a clone was seen (once, few, many) or the class of an expanded clone, and some rows leave it out.

>TRBV10-3|.|TRBJ1-1|.
TGTGCCATCAGAGGCACCACTGAAGCTTTCTTT
CAIRGTTEAFF
>TRBV9|.|TRBJ2-1|.
TGTGCCAGCAGCGTAGATGAGGCAGGGATCTGGTTCTTC
CASSVDEAGIWFF
>TRBV12-3/TRBV12-4|TRBD1|TRBJ2-5|.
TGTGCCAGCAGCCGTGCACATCCAGCGACAGGGCGGGAGACCCAGTACTTC
CASSRAHPATGRETQYF
>TRBV12-5|.|TRBJ2-1|.
TGTGCTAGTGGTTTGGTGAGGGGAAGTGAGCAGTTCTTC
CASGLVRGSEQFF
>TRBV15|.|TRBJ1-3|.
TGTGCCACCAGCAGAGGCGGGTCGGTAGGAAACACCATATATTTT
CATSRGGSVGNTIYF
>TRBV20-1|.|TRBJ1-1|.
TGCAGTGCTCCCACCCTTAGCGCTGAAGCTTTCTTT
CSAPTLSAEAFF
>TRBV12-5|TRBD1|TRBJ2-1|.
TGTGCTAGTGGTTTGGCGACAGGGGCCGGGTTGTACAATGAGCAGTTCTTC
CASGLATGAGLYNEQFF
>TRBV5-1|TRBD1|TRBJ2-5|.
TGCGCCAGCAGCACCGGGACAGGGAGAGAGACCCAGTACTTC
CASSTGTGRETQYF
>TRBV6-5|.|TRBJ2-5|.
TGTGCCAGCAGTTATCTTGCGGCAGGGGAGACCCAGTACTTC
CASSYLAAGETQYF
>TRBV7-2|.|TRBJ2-3|.
TGTGCCAGCAGCTTAGCGGGAACCACAGATACGCAGTATTTT
CASSLAGTTDTQYF
>TRBV30|.|TRBJ1-5|.
TGTGCCTGGAGTAACACAGGGTCCTGGGATCAGCCCCAGCATTTT
CAWSNTGSWDQPQHF
>TRBV28|.|TRBJ1-2|.
TGTGCCAGCAGTTTTATCCGACAGGCATATGGCTACACCTTC
CASSFIRQAYGYTF
>TRBV6-2/TRBV6-3|TRBD2|TRBJ2-7|.
TGTGCCAGCAGTTTCCCGACCTTAGCGGGAGGGCCAATCGAGCAGTACTTC
CASSFPTLAGGPIEQYF
>TRBV29-1|.|TRBJ2-3|.
TGCAGCGTTGAACCGCGAAATACGCAGTATTTT
CSVEPRNTQYF
>TRBV14|.|TRBJ1-4|.
TGTGCCAGCAGCCCTCGGGCAGGCAAGGTTGATGAAAAACTGTTTTTT
CASSPRAGKVDEKLFF
>TRBV20-1|.|TRBJ2-5|once
TGCAGTGCTGTTGAGGGAGAGACCCAGTACTTC
CSAVEGETQYF
>TRBV15|.|TRBJ2-7|once
TGTGCCACCAGCGGACATAGCAACTCTCGCGAGCAGTACTTC
CATSGHSNSREQYF
>TRBV20-1|.|TRBJ2-7|.
TGCAGTGCCGCACAAACTAGCTTCGGCGGCGAGCAGTACTTC
CSAAQTSFGGEQYF
>TRBV18|.|TRBJ2-7|.
TGTGCCAGCTCACCACGTGGATCAGGGAACGAGCAGTACTTC
CASSPRGSGNEQYF
>TRBV29-1|.|TRBJ2-1|.
TGCAGCGCTGCCGCCCCTGAGGAGCAGTTCTTC
CSAAAPEEQFF
>TRBV14|TRBD1|TRBJ2-7|.
TGTGCCAGCAGCCACCGGGACAGAGACCTCTACGAGCAGTACTTC
CASSHRDRDLYEQYF
>TRBV11-2|.|TRBJ1-1|once
TGTGCCAGCAGCTTAGAGAGAGGAACTGAAGCTTTCTTT
CASSLERGTEAFF
>TRBV5-1|TRBD2|TRBJ2-7|few
TGCGCCAGCAGCTTGACTAGCGGAGACTACGAGCAGTACTTC
CASSLTSGDYEQYF
>TRBV12-3/TRBV12-4|.|TRBJ1-1|.
TGTGCCAGCAGTACGAACACTGAAGCTTTCTTT
CASSTNTEAFF
>TRBV30|.|TRBJ2-7|.
TGTGCCTGGAACGAGGGAGGTCTCTACGAGCAGTACTTC
CAWNEGGLYEQYF
>TRBV29-1|TRBD1|TRBJ2-7|once
TGCAGCGTTGAAAAGAGTTGGGACAGGGGGCTGTACGAGCAGTACTTC
CSVEKSWDRGLYEQYF
>TRBV2|.|TRBJ2-1|.
TGTGCCAGCAGCCGAAGGGATGAGCAGTTCTTC
CASSRRDEQFF
>TRBV12-3/TRBV12-4|.|TRBJ2-1|.
TGTGCCAGCAGTTTTCAGGGGTTTAGCAATGAGCAGTTCTTC
CASSFQGFSNEQFF
>TRBV5-1|.|TRBJ1-2|.
TGCGCCAGCAGCTTCAAAAGGGACGGTGGCTACACCTTC
CASSFKRDGGYTF
>TRBV30|TRBD2|TRBJ2-7|once
TGTGCCTGGAGTGCCGGACTAGCGGCCTACGAGCAGTACTTC
CAWSAGLAAYEQYF
>TRBV20-1|TRBD2|TRBJ2-3|.
TGCAGTGCTAGACCCCGTCTGGCGGGAGAACCCCTTTGCACAGATACGCAGTATTTT
CSARPRLAGEPLCTDTQYF
>TRBV12-3/TRBV12-4|.|TRBJ2-7|.
TGTGCCAGCAGTTCCCGGGACGGATCCTACGAGCAGTACTTC
CASSSRDGSYEQYF